These 29 T cell receptor beta chains originate from one sample sequenced in a study of blood T cell repertoires in COVID-19. The table came from immunoSEQ multiplex PCR; TCRdb's copy has only in-frame clones and leaves some out. The sample records roughly 350,000 clones, roughly 90% being singletons. The sample consisted of peripheral blood. The receptors stem from a woman in her 70s with COVID-19, enrolled during active disease.

The chain couples TRBV29-1 to TRBJ1-2; 7 bases agree with TRBD1. This CDR3 has 13 residues. The V segment lost 2 bases and the J segment 1 base; nucleotides outside the gene matches: 1. CDR1 is SQVTM, CDR2 ANQGSEA, per germline. The CDR3 bases are TGCAGCGTTGAACAGGGGGTTAACTATGGCTACACCTTC. As protein: CSVEQGVNYGYTF.

The chain employs TRBV13 and TRBJ2-2; perhaps TRBD1 as D (5 bases). CDR1 and CDR2 (germline): PRHDT, FYEKMQ (reference sequence). Trimming cost V 2 bases and J 4 bases, with 11 bases left between them. This CDR3 region has 15 residues. Here the CDR3 DNA reads TGTGCCAGCAGCTTAAGGGGCTGGGGCACCGGGGAGCTGTTTTTT. Protein product: CASSLRGWGTGELFF.

CDR3 bases: TGTGCCAGCAGCTTGGTGAGGGATTCACCCCTCCACTTT. It codes for CASSLVRDSPLHF. The chain combines TRBV5-4 with TRBJ1-6; D gene uncertain. The CDR3 extends over 13 amino acids. Per germline, CDR1 SGHNT and CDR2 YYREEE (reference sequence). Trimming removed 0 bases from V and 8 bases from J, with 6 bases in between. The full variable domain, completed using reference TRBV5-4 and TRBJ1-6, is ETGVTQSPTHLIKTRGQQVTLRCSSQSGHNTVSWYQQALGQGPQFIFQYYREEENGRGNFPPRFSGLQFPNYSSELNVNALELDDSALYLCASSLVRDSPLHFGNGTRLTVT.

The chain links TRBV19 to TRBJ1-1; no clear D. Germline assignment: CDR1 LNHDA and CDR2 SQIVND (reference sequence). There are 13 residues in the CDR3. V gave up 3 bases and J gave up 5 bases, with 10 bases separating them. CDR3 protein: CASSITERTEAFF. The CDR3, as DNA: TGTGCCAGTAGTATTACGGAGCGAACTGAAGCTTTCTTT.

The chain is built from TRBV29-1 and TRBJ1-2, with D maybe TRBD1 (5 bases). V lost 0 bases, J lost 6 bases, and 23 bases lay in between. Germline CDR1 reads SQVTM; CDR2 reads ANQGSEA. The CDR3 consists of 17 residues. The DNA for the CDR3 is TGCAGCGTTGAAGAAATAATTTTGGGTCCAAGCAGGGATGGCTACACCTTC. Its protein product is CSVEEIILGPSRDGYTF.

This clone has more than one count but fewer than ten. The chain recombines TRBV18 with TRBJ2-7, with 9 positions matching TRBD1. This CDR3 is 16 amino acids long. CDR1 and CDR2 (germline): KGHSH, LQKENI. The trim removed 3 bases at V and 2 bases at J, leaving 8 bases unmatched. The CDR3 nucleotides read TGTGCCAGCTCACCGAGACCGGGACAGGGACCCTACGAGCAGTACTTC. Translation: CASSPRPGQGPYEQYF.

This rearrangement joins TRBV5-1 to TRBJ1-1, with a weak D call TRBD1 (6 bases). Germline V gene data show CDR1 as SGHRS and CDR2 as YFSETQ. The CDR3 extends over 14 amino acids. Trimming stripped 0 bases from V and 5 bases from J, with 11 bases between. DNA of the CDR3: TGCGCCAGCAGCTTGGTCGCAGGGGATACTGAAGCTTTCTTT. Translating it yields CASSLVAGDTEAFF.

Points on this clone: A read error may produce the germline difference seen at one junction end. The rearrangement links TRBV23-1 to TRBJ1-5; 7 bases are shared with TRBD1. TRBV23-1 is given ORF status, its function remaining uncertain. The CDR3 is made up of 16 amino acids. CDR3 loop: CASRPPGTEENPPQHF. CDR3 nucleotide sequence: TGCGCCAGCCGTCCCCCGGGGACAGAAGAGAATCCGCCCCAGCATTTT.

The chain is built from TRBV24-1 and TRBJ2-5; 10 positions agree with TRBD1. This CDR3 comprises 15 residues. J lost 5 bases, V lost 4 bases, and 6 bases had no gene match. CDR1 is KGHDR, CDR2 SFDVKD, per germline. CDR3 bases: TGTGCCACCAGTGAGACAGGGGGCGCGGGGGAGACCCAGTACTTC. It is translated as CATSETGGAGETQYF.

The V gene is TRBV30, the J gene TRBJ2-5; perhaps TRBD2 as D (7 bases). V was cut by 4 bases and J by 4 bases, with 16 bases left in between. CDR3 length: 14 amino acids. Germline CDR1 reads GTSNPN; CDR2 reads SVGIG (reference sequence). In DNA form, the CDR3 reads TGTGCCTGGAACGGGGGGCTAGGGGCAGAGACCCAGTACTTC. Translating it yields CAWNGGLGAETQYF.

A single count supports this clone. The chain joins TRBV2 to TRBJ2-2; 7 bases are shared with TRBD1. CDR3 size: 12 residues. Germline CDR1 is SNHLY and CDR2 is FYNNEI. V lost 7 bases to trimming and J lost 6 bases; unmatched junction nucleotides: 2. DNA of the CDR3: TGTGCCAGCAACCAGGGGGCCGGGGAGCTGTTTTTT. It translates to CASNQGAGELFF. The variable domain in full, completed from reference TRBV2 and TRBJ2-2, reads EPEVTQTPSHQVTQMGQEVILRCVPISNHLYFYWYRQILGQKVEFLVSFYNNEISEKSEIFDDQFSVERPDGSNFTLKIRSTKLEDSAMYFCASNQGAGELFFGEGSRLTVL.

This chain joins TRBV5-1 and TRBJ1-2; D remains ambiguous. V lost 4 bases to trimming and J lost 3 bases, with 19 bases between them. The CDR3 covers 16 residues. Germline CDR1 and CDR2: SGHRS and YFSETQ. DNA of the CDR3: TGCGCCAGCAGCCCCCGGGCGGGGATCGACTACTATGGCTACACCTTC. Translation: CASSPRAGIDYYGYTF.

This clone was recorded only once. This rearrangement joins TRBV7-9 to TRBJ1-1; D not resolved. Germline V gene data show CDR1 as SEHNR and CDR2 as FQNEAQ (reference sequence). This CDR3 region has 15 residues. The V gene lost 1 base and the J gene lost 1 base, with 10 bases spanning the gap. The CDR3 region has the DNA TGTGCCAGCAGCTTAGAAGAGAACGCGAACACTGAAGCTTTCTTT. This translates into CASSLEENANTEAFF.

This clone was recorded a few times. The CDR3 DNA sequence: TGTGCCAGCAGCCCTTCTGGCGGGGGGGTTATAGAGACCCAGTACTTC. It codes for CASSPSGGGVIETQYF. V usage is TRBV7-9 and J usage is TRBJ2-5, with 9 bases that match TRBD2. Germline V CDR1 and CDR2: SEHNR, FQNEAQ (reference sequence). There are 16 residues in the CDR3. V dropped 5 bases and J dropped 4; count of bases not matched to a gene: 11.

This clone was counted a single time. The DNA for the CDR3 is TGCGCCAGCAGCTTCCGGGCCTCCCAGGGCTATGGCTACACCTTC. As protein: CASSFRASQGYGYTF. The V call is TRBV5-1, the J call TRBJ1-2, with D perhaps matching TRBD1 (5 bases). This CDR3 contains 15 residues. Germline values: CDR1 SGHRS, CDR2 YFSETQ. Trimming took off 2 bases at V and 4 bases at J, with 15 bases between the two ends.

Points on this clone: Germline is not matched at one junction end, which may reflect a read error. The chain recombines TRBV2 with TRBJ2-3; 7 bases match TRBD2. This CDR3 contains 14 residues. Germline CDR1 and CDR2: SNHLY and FYNNEI. The CDR3 DNA sequence: TGTGCCACCAGTTGGGGGGGTCAAGGAGATACGCAGTATTTT. Translation gives CATSWGGQGDTQYF.

The chain employs TRBV9 and TRBJ1-2, with 8 positions matching TRBD1. Germline V gene lookup returns CDR1 SGDLS and CDR2 YYNGEE. V gave up 5 bases and J gave up 0 bases; unmatched junction bases: 0. The CDR3 sequence is 13 residues long. The CDR3 spells CASRGQANYGYTF. CDR3 bases: TGTGCCAGCAGGGGACAGGCTAACTATGGCTACACCTTC.

This chain uses TRBV7-8 with TRBJ1-2, with D possibly TRBD1 on 6 matching bases. Germline CDR1 is SGHVS and CDR2 is FQNEAQ. Trimming cost V 3 bases and J 4 bases, with 12 bases left between them. The CDR3 is 14 amino acids. The CDR3 region has the DNA TGTGCCAGCAGCTTCCGGACAGCCTTCTATGGCTACACCTTC. This sequence encodes CASSFRTAFYGYTF.

This chain connects TRBV5-1 to TRBJ1-4; a possible D gene is TRBD1 (6 bases). The CDR3 has 16 amino acids. Germline CDR1 is SGHRS and CDR2 is YFSETQ. V lost 4 bases, J lost 0 bases, and 13 bases lay in between. The CDR3 DNA reads as TGCGCCAGCAGCCTCGGAGGGGGGGCAACTAATGAAAAACTGTTTTTT. This encodes CASSLGGGATNEKLFF.

This chain connects TRBV28 to TRBJ2-7, with 7 nucleotides matching TRBD2. This CDR3 contains 14 residues. Germline V gives CDR1 MDHEN, CDR2 SYDVKM. The trim removed 5 bases at V and 5 bases at J, leaving 9 bases unmatched. The CDR3: CASSLAGTKDEQYF. The DNA for the CDR3 is TGTGCCAGCAGTCTCGCAGGGACTAAGGACGAGCAGTACTTC.

The chain carries TRBV7-8 and TRBJ2-3, with 9 bases that match TRBD1. The CDR3 has 15 amino acids. Germline V lookup: CDR1 SGHVS, CDR2 FQNEAQ. J lost 0 bases, V lost 5 bases, and 3 bases had no gene match. The CDR3 sequence is CASSKTGGSTDTQYF. The CDR3, as DNA: TGTGCCAGCAGCAAGACAGGGGGGAGCACAGATACGCAGTATTTT. Drawing the rest from reference TRBV7-8 and TRBJ2-3, the complete variable domain is GAGVSQSPRYKVAKRGQDVALRCDPISGHVSLFWYQQALGQGPEFLTYFQNEAQLDKSGLPSDRFFAERPEGSVSTLKIQRTQQEDSAVYLCASSKTGGSTDTQYFGPGTRLTVL.

V usage is TRBV27 and J usage is TRBJ2-1; perhaps TRBD2 as D (7 bases). Germline V lookup: CDR1 MNHEY, CDR2 SMNVEV (reference sequence). The CDR3 runs to 15 residues. Between the trimmed V and J ends, which lost 2 bases and 5 bases, there was a span of 13 bases. CDR3 DNA sequence: TGTGCCAGCAGTTTAGTCGGGGGGCTTAACAATGAGCAGTTCTTC. Amino acids: CASSLVGGLNNEQFF.

This chain uses TRBV6-5 with TRBJ2-3, with D maybe TRBD1 (5 bases). The CDR3 extends over 16 amino acids. Deletions cut 0 bases from V and 8 bases from J, with 18 bases between. From germline, CDR1 is MNHEY and CDR2 SVGAGI. The CDR3 sequence is CASSYSRSSQGSTQYF. The CDR3 nucleotides read TGTGCCAGCAGTTACTCGAGATCAAGTCAGGGCAGTACGCAGTATTTT.

V and J are TRBV10-2 and TRBJ2-3; 7 bases align to TRBD2. V lost 5 bases and J lost 4; bases outside the gene matches: 0. Looked up from germline, CDR1 is WSHSY and CDR2 is SAAADI. The CDR3 totals 12 residues. The CDR3 nucleotides read TGCGCCAGCAGTCGGGGGGCAGATACGCAGTATTTT. Its translation is CASSRGADTQYF.

The genes are TRBV24-1 and TRBJ1-5; TRBD1 matches at 9 bases. The germline gives CDR1 KGHDR, CDR2 SFDVKD. With V trimmed by 8 bases and J by 5 bases, 9 bases remained unmatched. The CDR3 runs 15 residues. CDR3 amino acids: CATIYQGQGHQPQHF. The CDR3 DNA reads as TGTGCCACCATCTATCAAGGACAGGGGCATCAGCCCCAGCATTTT.

In this sample, this clone turned up once. The V call is TRBV19, the J call TRBJ1-1; 8 positions agree with TRBD1. Germline V gene data show CDR1 as LNHDA and CDR2 as SQIVND (reference sequence). CDR3 length: 15 residues. V was clipped by 5 bases and J by 8 bases; unmatched bases: 13. The CDR3 loop is CASSSPPHGTGEAFF. Written as DNA, the CDR3 is TGTGCCAGTAGTTCTCCTCCCCACGGGACAGGAGAAGCTTTCTTT.

The V and J genes are TRBV5-3 and TRBJ2-3; TRBD2 is a possible D gene (7 bases). TRBV5-3 is noted as an ORF with a role that remains uncertain. Trimming took 1 base from V and 1 from J, leaving 16 bases between them. The CDR3 loop spans 17 amino acids. The CDR3, as DNA: TGTGCCAGAAGCTTGCGTACCTCGGGGGGCTGCACAGATACGCAGTATTTT. Protein: CARSLRTSGGCTDTQYF.

This clone was detected once. The rearrangement joins TRBV5-1 to TRBJ1-1, with a tentative D call TRBD1 (5 bases). Germline CDR1 and CDR2: SGHRS and YFSETQ. V gave up 1 base and J gave up 0 bases, with 16 bases separating them. CDR3 size: 17 residues. The CDR3 DNA reads as TGCGCCAGCAGCTTGACCCTGGGGGGGAACGTGAACACTGAAGCTTTCTTT. Protein product: CASSLTLGGNVNTEAFF.

The chain carries TRBV5-8 and TRBJ1-6; D is unclear. The germline V and J ends were trimmed by 4 bases and 13 bases, with 9 bases remaining between them. This CDR3 has 11 residues. Germline V gene lookup returns CDR1 SGHTS and CDR2 YDEGEE. The CDR3 bases are TGTGCCAGCAGCCTGGGAGGGCCCCTCCACTTT. Translating it yields CASSLGGPLHF.